These T cell receptor beta chains were read from a single sample in a study of blood T cell repertoires in COVID-19. The assay was immunoSEQ multiplex PCR, and TCRdb's table has in-frame clones only and misses some. The sample records approximately 110,000 clones, 85% to 90% being singletons. The specimen was peripheral blood. These TCRs come from a woman in her forties or fifties with acute or convalescent COVID-19. The CDR3 runs from the conserved cysteine through the conserved F or W. Fields, in order: clone size, J gene, D gene, V gene, CDR3 DNA, CDR3 protein. A D gene is named only where the DNA matches it firmly. Not every row has a clone size; where given, it reads once, few, many or a size class.

clone_size: .
j_call: TRBJ2-7
d_call: TRBD2
v_call: TRBV28
cdr3_nt: TGTGCCAGCAGTCTCGGACTAGCAGGTTTGACCTACGAGCAGTACTTC
cdr3_aa: CASSLGLAGLTYEQYF

clone_size: once
j_call: TRBJ1-1
d_call: TRBD1
v_call: TRBV6-5
cdr3_nt: TGTGCCAGCAGTTTGACAGGGGGCAGGAACACTGAAGCTTTCTTT
cdr3_aa: CASSLTGGRNTEAFF

clone_size: .
j_call: TRBJ1-1
d_call: .
v_call: TRBV14
cdr3_nt: TGTGCCAGCAGTCGAGAAGCAGGGATCACTGAAGCTTTCTTT
cdr3_aa: CASSREAGITEAFF

clone_size: .
j_call: TRBJ1-2
d_call: .
v_call: TRBV4-1
cdr3_nt: TGCGCCAGCAGCCTCCAGGGCGGGGCCCGATATGGCTACACCTTC
cdr3_aa: CASSLQGGARYGYTF

clone_size: .
j_call: TRBJ1-2
d_call: TRBD1
v_call: TRBV28
cdr3_nt: TGTGCCAGCAGCCCTTTTCCGGGACAGGGTCTGCGGGGCTACACCTTC
cdr3_aa: CASSPFPGQGLRGYTF

clone_size: .
j_call: TRBJ1-6
d_call: .
v_call: TRBV9
cdr3_nt: TGTGCCAGCAGCGTAGCCGGCTCCTATAATTCACCCCTCCACTTT
cdr3_aa: CASSVAGSYNSPLHF

clone_size: .
j_call: TRBJ2-7
d_call: .
v_call: TRBV3-1/TRBV3-2
cdr3_nt: TGTGCCAGCAGCCAATCGTACGAGCAGTACTTC
cdr3_aa: CASSQSYEQYF

clone_size: .
j_call: TRBJ2-1
d_call: .
v_call: TRBV7-2
cdr3_nt: TGTGCCAGCAGACTTACAGGGTACAATGAGCAGTTCTTC
cdr3_aa: CASRLTGYNEQFF

clone_size: once
j_call: TRBJ2-7
d_call: TRBD2
v_call: TRBV7-2
cdr3_nt: TGTGCCAGCAGCTTAGTGGCTAGCGGCTCCTACGAGCAGTACTTC
cdr3_aa: CASSLVASGSYEQYF

clone_size: .
j_call: TRBJ1-1
d_call: TRBD1
v_call: TRBV7-9
cdr3_nt: TGTGCCAGCAGCACCACCGGGACAGGGGGTACCGTCGTCACTGAAGCTTTCTTT
cdr3_aa: CASSTTGTGGTVVTEAFF

clone_size: few
j_call: TRBJ1-5
d_call: .
v_call: TRBV24-1
cdr3_nt: TGTGCCACCAGTGATTTCAGGCAGGATAAGCCCCAGCATTTT
cdr3_aa: CATSDFRQDKPQHF

clone_size: .
j_call: TRBJ1-5
d_call: .
v_call: TRBV10-1
cdr3_nt: TGCGCCAGCAGTGAGGGAGGGCAGGGCCTGCCGGAGGGCAATCAGCCCCAGCATTTT
cdr3_aa: CASSEGGQGLPEGNQPQHF

clone_size: few
j_call: TRBJ2-7
d_call: TRBD1
v_call: TRBV6-5
cdr3_nt: TGTGCCTCGGGACAGGGTGGCCCTTCAGAGTACTTC
cdr3_aa: CASGQGGPSEYF

clone_size: .
j_call: TRBJ2-7
d_call: TRBD2
v_call: TRBV5-8
cdr3_nt: TGTGCCAGCAGCTTGGGGGCCGTGAGCGGGACCCTCCCAAAGCAGTACTTC
cdr3_aa: CASSLGAVSGTLPKQYF

clone_size: .
j_call: TRBJ1-1
d_call: .
v_call: TRBV19
cdr3_nt: TGTGCCAGTAGTATTGGAGTGAACACTGAAGCTTTCTTT
cdr3_aa: CASSIGVNTEAFF

clone_size: .
j_call: TRBJ1-5
d_call: TRBD1
v_call: TRBV11-2
cdr3_nt: TGTGCCAGCAGCCCGGGACAGGGGTTCAATCAGCCCCAGCATTTT
cdr3_aa: CASSPGQGFNQPQHF

clone_size: .
j_call: TRBJ2-1
d_call: TRBD1
v_call: TRBV6-5
cdr3_nt: TGTGCCAGCAGTTACGAGGACAGGGAATCCTACAATGAGCAGTTCTTC
cdr3_aa: CASSYEDRESYNEQFF

clone_size: .
j_call: TRBJ1-4
d_call: .
v_call: TRBV28
cdr3_nt: TGTGCCAGCAGTGGACCGGACGCGGTCAGGGGCAAGAAACTGTTTTTT
cdr3_aa: CASSGPDAVRGKKLFF

clone_size: .
j_call: TRBJ1-4
d_call: .
v_call: TRBV7-6
cdr3_nt: TGTGCCAGCAGCTCCCGAGGGTTTCAGCTTAATGAAAAACTGTTTTTT
cdr3_aa: CASSSRGFQLNEKLFF

clone_size: .
j_call: TRBJ1-4
d_call: TRBD1
v_call: TRBV20-1
cdr3_nt: TGCAGTGCTAGTAGGGACAGGGGAAGAGGTAGGGGTGAAAAACTGTTTTTT
cdr3_aa: CSASRDRGRGRGEKLFF

clone_size: .
j_call: TRBJ1-6
d_call: TRBD1
v_call: TRBV28
cdr3_nt: TGTGCCAGCAGTTACCCGGGACAGGGTTATTCACCCCTCCACTTT
cdr3_aa: CASSYPGQGYSPLHF

clone_size: .
j_call: TRBJ1-3
d_call: .
v_call: TRBV3-1/TRBV3-2
cdr3_nt: TGTGCCAGCAGCCACGGGTCTAGGAGCTCTGGAAACACCATATATTTT
cdr3_aa: CASSHGSRSSGNTIYF

clone_size: .
j_call: TRBJ1-1
d_call: TRBD1
v_call: TRBV29-1
cdr3_nt: TGCAGCGTTGACAGGGGGCGAACTGAAGCTTTCTTT
cdr3_aa: CSVDRGRTEAFF

clone_size: .
j_call: TRBJ2-7
d_call: TRBD2
v_call: TRBV5-1
cdr3_nt: TGCGCCAGCAGCAGAATAGCGGGGGCCGCCTACGAGCAGTACTTC
cdr3_aa: CASSRIAGAAYEQYF

clone_size: .
j_call: TRBJ2-1
d_call: TRBD2
v_call: TRBV15
cdr3_nt: TGTGCCACCAGCGCCATCAGAGGGCAGCGGGACCCCTACAATGAGCAGTTCTTC
cdr3_aa: CATSAIRGQRDPYNEQFF

clone_size: .
j_call: TRBJ2-7
d_call: TRBD1
v_call: TRBV29-1
cdr3_nt: TGCAGCGTTGAAGGGACAGGGACCTACGAGCAGTACTTC
cdr3_aa: CSVEGTGTYEQYF

clone_size: .
j_call: TRBJ1-5
d_call: .
v_call: TRBV19
cdr3_nt: TGTGCCAGTAGTCCTCCGAGAGGTCAGCCCCAGCATTTT
cdr3_aa: CASSPPRGQPQHF

clone_size: .
j_call: TRBJ1-1
d_call: TRBD1
v_call: TRBV12-3/TRBV12-4
cdr3_nt: TGTGCCAGCACTCCGGGACAGAAAGCTTTCTTT
cdr3_aa: CASTPGQKAFF

clone_size: .
j_call: TRBJ2-7
d_call: .
v_call: TRBV10-3
cdr3_nt: TGTGCCATCAGTGGGACAGGGAGGGTCGAGCAGTACTTC
cdr3_aa: CAISGTGRVEQYF

clone_size: once
j_call: TRBJ2-5
d_call: TRBD1
v_call: TRBV9
cdr3_nt: TGTGCCAGCAGCGGAGGGGGCGCGGTCGGGGAGACCCAGTACTTC
cdr3_aa: CASSGGGAVGETQYF

clone_size: .
j_call: TRBJ2-5
d_call: .
v_call: TRBV3-1/TRBV3-2
cdr3_nt: TGTGCCAGCAGCCAAGTAAAAGAGACCCAGTACTTC
cdr3_aa: CASSQVKETQYF

clone_size: .
j_call: TRBJ1-5
d_call: .
v_call: TRBV7-9
cdr3_nt: TGTGCCAGCAGCCTAAACAGGGTTGGAGGCAATCAGCCCCAGCATTTT
cdr3_aa: CASSLNRVGGNQPQHF

clone_size: .
j_call: TRBJ1-2
d_call: TRBD1
v_call: TRBV2
cdr3_nt: TGTGCCAGCAGTGAAGCCGGGACAGGGAACTATGGCTACACCTTC
cdr3_aa: CASSEAGTGNYGYTF

clone_size: few
j_call: TRBJ1-6
d_call: .
v_call: TRBV6-1
cdr3_nt: TGTGCCAGCAGTGAATTTGGACAGAGCTCCTATAATTCACCCCTCCACTTT
cdr3_aa: CASSEFGQSSYNSPLHF

clone_size: .
j_call: TRBJ1-6
d_call: .
v_call: TRBV30
cdr3_nt: TGTGCCTGCTCAGTGGGGGGGGCCGGTAATTCACCCCTCCACTTT
cdr3_aa: CACSVGGAGNSPLHF

clone_size: few
j_call: TRBJ1-1
d_call: .
v_call: TRBV5-1
cdr3_nt: TGCGCCAGCAGCTTGGAAACAGGGCGAATGAACACTGAAGCTTTCTTT
cdr3_aa: CASSLETGRMNTEAFF

clone_size: .
j_call: TRBJ2-3
d_call: .
v_call: TRBV12-3/TRBV12-4
cdr3_nt: TGTGCCAGCAGTTCAATCAGCACAGATACGCAGTATTTT
cdr3_aa: CASSSISTDTQYF

clone_size: .
j_call: TRBJ2-6
d_call: .
v_call: TRBV5-1
cdr3_nt: TGCGCCAGCAGGACACAGGGCTCTGGGGCCAACGTCCTGACTTTC
cdr3_aa: CASRTQGSGANVLTF

clone_size: .
j_call: TRBJ2-1
d_call: .
v_call: TRBV28
cdr3_nt: TGTGCCAGCAGTTTGGGGAGGGAGCAGTTCTTC
cdr3_aa: CASSLGREQFF

clone_size: .
j_call: TRBJ2-1
d_call: .
v_call: TRBV12-3/TRBV12-4
cdr3_nt: TGTGCCAGCAGTTCTAACCGGGACAATGAGCAGTTCTTC
cdr3_aa: CASSSNRDNEQFF

clone_size: once
j_call: TRBJ2-1
d_call: .
v_call: TRBV25-1
cdr3_nt: TGTGCCAGCAGTGTCCGGGCCCCGGGGTACAATGAGCAGTTCTTC
cdr3_aa: CASSVRAPGYNEQFF

clone_size: .
j_call: TRBJ2-7
d_call: .
v_call: TRBV7-9
cdr3_nt: TGTGCCAGCAGCGTTACAGACCCCTCCTACGAGCAGTACTTC
cdr3_aa: CASSVTDPSYEQYF

clone_size: .
j_call: TRBJ2-1
d_call: .
v_call: TRBV20-1
cdr3_nt: TGCAGTGCTGTGCGTAATGAGCAGTTCTTC
cdr3_aa: CSAVRNEQFF

clone_size: few
j_call: TRBJ2-7
d_call: .
v_call: TRBV25-1
cdr3_nt: TGTGCCAGCAGTGACATGGAGGGTGGGGAGCAGTACTTC
cdr3_aa: CASSDMEGGEQYF

clone_size: .
j_call: TRBJ2-1
d_call: TRBD2
v_call: TRBV4-2
cdr3_nt: TGTGCCAGCAGCCAACTCCCCTCCGGCGGGAGGCTTAACAATGAGCAGTTCTTC
cdr3_aa: CASSQLPSGGRLNNEQFF